The 17 T cell receptor beta chains given below trace back to one sample, sequenced in a study of T cells after posttransplantation cyclophosphamide. Busulfan-fludarabine conditioning, marrow transplant, and cyclophosphamide on days +3 and +4 were administered. Data came from immunoSEQ multiplex PCR; TCRdb stores just in-frame clones and leaves some out. The sample includes roughly 14,000 clones, none of them occurring once. The sequenced sample was PBMCs, obtained 1,000 to 1,200 days after allogeneic stem cell transplant with posttransplant cyclophosphamide. These receptor sequences come from a female patient aged 40 to 50 who received an allogeneic stem cell transplant from a related donor, was CMV-positive, and had no GVHD. The T cells may come from the graft donor.

This clone occurred many times. V gene TRBV5-6 combines with J gene TRBJ2-7, with 7 positions matching TRBD2. Germline CDR1 reads SGHDT; CDR2 reads YYEEEE. The trim removed 2 bases at V and 3 bases at J, leaving 2 bases unmatched. CDR3 size: 13 residues. CDR3 region: CASSFGGGYEQYF. The CDR3 DNA reads TGTGCCAGCAGCTTCGGCGGGGGCTACGAGCAGTACTTC.

The table lists this clone with many counts. The chain links TRBV6-1 to TRBJ1-1; D might be TRBD1 (5 bases). CDR1 is MNHNS, CDR2 SASEGT, per germline. V gave up 4 bases and J gave up 5 bases, with 11 bases separating them. This CDR3 spans 13 amino acids. CDR3 coding DNA: TGTGCCAGCAGTGTGGGGAGGGGAACTGAAGCTTTCTTT. This translates into CASSVGRGTEAFF.

This clone was counted ten times or more. V gene TRBV14 combines with J gene TRBJ2-3, with D tentatively TRBD2 (6 bases). This CDR3 is built from 16 residues. Germline assignment: CDR1 SGHDN and CDR2 FVKESK. Trimming cost V 0 bases and J 0 bases, with 10 bases left between them. The CDR3 loop reads CASSQDLRDSTDTQYF. CDR3 DNA sequence: TGTGCCAGCAGCCAAGATTTGCGGGACAGCACAGATACGCAGTATTTT. The full variable domain, rest sourced from reference TRBV14 and TRBJ2-3, is EAGVTQFPSHSVIEKGQTVTLRCDPISGHDNLYWYRRVMGKEIKFLLHFVKESKQDESGMPNNRFLAERTGGTYSTLKVQPAELEDSGVYFCASSQDLRDSTDTQYFGPGTRLTVL.

In its sample, this clone was seen many times. The chain carries TRBV5-1 and TRBJ2-7, with unresolved D. This CDR3 spans 14 amino acids. Trimming left V 0 bases short and J 4 bases short, with 11 bases between. Per the germline V gene, CDR1 is SGHRS and CDR2 is YFSETQ. The CDR3 sequence is CASSLAADSYEQYF. The CDR3 coding sequence is TGCGCCAGCAGCTTGGCCGCAGACTCATACGAGCAGTACTTC.

The CDR3 sequence: CASSFSGTYNEQFF. Written as DNA, the CDR3 is TGTGCCAGCAGTTTTAGCGGGACGTACAATGAGCAGTTCTTC. The V call is TRBV7-2, the J call TRBJ2-1; 8 nucleotides align to TRBD2. Germline lookup yields CDR1 SGHTA and CDR2 FQGNSA. V lost 6 bases and J lost 4; bases outside the gene matches: 5. The CDR3 has 14 residues. The variable domain in full, completed from reference TRBV7-2 and TRBJ2-1, reads GAGVSQSPSNKVTEKGKDVELRCDPISGHTALYWYRQSLGQGLEFLIYFQGNSAPDKSGLPSDRFSAERTGGSVSTLTIQRTQQEDSAVYLCASSFSGTYNEQFFGPGTRLTVL.

This clone has at least ten counts. The chain is built from TRBV12-2 and TRBJ2-7; the table's D gene call, TRBD1, was not cross checked with the DNA. TRBV12-2 is a documented pseudogene. The CDR3 is made up of 17 amino acids. The CDR3 loop reads CASRFPHRDRVEYEQYF. DNA of the CDR3: TGTGCAAGTCGCTTCCCGCACCGGGACAGGGTAGAATACGAGCAGTACTTC.

Many counts were recorded for this clone. CDR3 region: CASSSPTSTEKLFF. As DNA, the CDR3 is TGTGCCAGCAGTTCTCCTACTTCTACTGAAAAACTGTTTTTT. The chain couples TRBV27 to TRBJ1-4; D is uncertain. Trimming shortened V by 4 bases and J by 7 bases, and 13 bases separated the two germline ends. CDR1 and CDR2 from the germline V gene are MNHEY and SMNVEV (reference sequence). The CDR3 is made up of 14 amino acids.

This clone was counted many times. V and J are TRBV6-6 and TRBJ2-3; D possibly corresponds to TRBD1 (6 bases). V was pared by 3 bases and J by 2 bases, with 12 bases between. Looked up from germline, CDR1 is MNHNY and CDR2 is SVGAGI (reference sequence). CDR3 length: 15 amino acids. The CDR3 nucleotides are TGTGCCAGCAGTTATTTGGACAGCGACACAGATACGCAGTATTTT. Translation: CASSYLDSDTDTQYF.

The V and J genes are TRBV10-2 and TRBJ2-7; D possibly corresponds to TRBD2 (6 bases). Germline loops: CDR1 WSHSY, CDR2 SAAADI. This CDR3 has 14 residues. Between the trimmed V and J ends, which lost 0 bases and 5 bases, there was a span of 11 bases. In DNA form, the CDR3 reads TGCGCCAGCAGTGAGTCGGCGGGGCCAGACGAGCAGTACTTC. It is translated as CASSESAGPDEQYF.

In this sample, this clone turned up many times. This CDR3 is CASSEIWQGADQPQHF. CDR3 DNA sequence: TGTGCCAGCAGTGAAATCTGGCAGGGGGCGGATCAGCCCCAGCATTTT. The gene calls are TRBV2 and TRBJ1-5; 8 bases map to TRBD1. The junction had 8 bases not matched to a gene; V was cut back by 2 bases and J by 5 bases. This CDR3 spans 16 amino acids. Germline CDR1 and CDR2: SNHLY and FYNNEI.

This clone was recorded a few times. The chain uses TRBV9 and TRBJ1-2; D is unclear. V dropped 2 bases and J dropped 2 bases, with 10 bases sitting between them. The germline V gene has CDR1 SGDLS and CDR2 YYNGEE. This CDR3 is 14 amino acids long. Here the CDR3 reads CASSVGGFNYGYTF. CDR3 nucleotides: TGTGCCAGCAGCGTCGGAGGTTTCAACTATGGCTACACCTTC.

This clone was observed at least ten times. The chain employs TRBV6-7 and TRBJ1-1, with D possibly TRBD1 on 5 matching bases. TRBV6-7 belongs to the ORF category, with a function that is uncertain. Trimming removed 6 bases at V and 1 base at J, with 9 bases between. The CDR3 is 13 residues long. CDR3 bases: TGTGCCAGCAGAGGGACTGCGAACACTGAAGCTTTCTTT. This encodes CASRGTANTEAFF.

This clone appeared many times. The chain employs TRBV5-6 and TRBJ1-5; possible D gene TRBD1, 6 bases. The V end lost 0 bases, the J end lost 3 bases, and 10 bases lay between the germline ends. Germline V gene data show CDR1 as SGHDT and CDR2 as YYEEEE. The length of the CDR3 is 15 residues. This chain's CDR3 is CASSLDREDNQPQHF. For the CDR3, the DNA is TGTGCCAGCAGCTTGGACAGGGAAGACAATCAGCCCCAGCATTTT.

This clone was observed at least ten times. The chain carries TRBV6-1 and TRBJ1-1; maybe TRBD1 (6 bases). Germline assignment: CDR1 MNHNS and CDR2 SASEGT. The CDR3 sequence is 13 residues long. V was shortened by 5 bases and J by 4 bases, with 11 bases between the two germline ends. The CDR3 loop is CASSLGTPTEAFF. The CDR3, as DNA: TGTGCCAGCAGTCTTGGGACACCCACTGAAGCTTTCTTT.

This clone is medium-sized in the sample. The DNA for the CDR3 is TGTGCCAGCAGGCCTACAACAGGGAGCACCGGGGAGCTGTTTTTT. Encoded protein: CASRPTTGSTGELFF. This chain joins TRBV28 and TRBJ2-2; D possibly corresponds to TRBD1 (6 bases). The CDR3 runs to 15 residues. From germline, CDR1 is MDHEN and CDR2 SYDVKM. The V end was cut by 6 bases, the J end by 4 bases, with 15 bases between.

This clone showed up just a few times. The chain carries TRBV5-6 and TRBJ2-7, with 7 bases fitting TRBD1. Per the germline V gene, CDR1 is SGHDT and CDR2 is YYEEEE. After removal of 3 bases from V and 10 bases from J, the junction contained 7 bases not matched to a gene. The CDR3 contains 12 residues. CDR3 bases: TGTGCCAGCAGCTCCGGGACAGTCCGCCAGTACTTC. Its translation is CASSSGTVRQYF.

This clone was detected only a few times. Other DNA sequences in the sample encode the same CDR3. The genes are TRBV9 and TRBJ2-7; 7 bases map to TRBD1. The CDR3 contains 15 residues. Per the germline V gene, CDR1 is SGDLS and CDR2 is YYNGEE. CDR3 sequence: CASFFKQGTAYEQYF. The CDR3 DNA follows: TGTGCTAGTTTTTTCAAACAGGGGACGGCATACGAGCAGTACTTC.